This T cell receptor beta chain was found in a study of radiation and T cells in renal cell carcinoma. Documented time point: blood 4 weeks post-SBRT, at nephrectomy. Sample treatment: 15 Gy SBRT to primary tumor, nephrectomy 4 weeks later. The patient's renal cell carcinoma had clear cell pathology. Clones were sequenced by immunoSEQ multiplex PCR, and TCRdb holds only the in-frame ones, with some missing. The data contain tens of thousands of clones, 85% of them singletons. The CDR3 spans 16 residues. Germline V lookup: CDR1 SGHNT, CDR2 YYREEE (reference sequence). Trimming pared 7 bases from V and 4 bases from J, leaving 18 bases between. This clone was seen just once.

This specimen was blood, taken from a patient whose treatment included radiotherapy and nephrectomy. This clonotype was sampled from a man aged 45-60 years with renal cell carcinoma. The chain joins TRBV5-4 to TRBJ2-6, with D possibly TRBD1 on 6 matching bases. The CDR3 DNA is TGTGCCAGCGGGGGTACAGGGAGTGGAGGGGCCAACGTCCTGACTTTC. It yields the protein CASGGTGSGGANVLTF.